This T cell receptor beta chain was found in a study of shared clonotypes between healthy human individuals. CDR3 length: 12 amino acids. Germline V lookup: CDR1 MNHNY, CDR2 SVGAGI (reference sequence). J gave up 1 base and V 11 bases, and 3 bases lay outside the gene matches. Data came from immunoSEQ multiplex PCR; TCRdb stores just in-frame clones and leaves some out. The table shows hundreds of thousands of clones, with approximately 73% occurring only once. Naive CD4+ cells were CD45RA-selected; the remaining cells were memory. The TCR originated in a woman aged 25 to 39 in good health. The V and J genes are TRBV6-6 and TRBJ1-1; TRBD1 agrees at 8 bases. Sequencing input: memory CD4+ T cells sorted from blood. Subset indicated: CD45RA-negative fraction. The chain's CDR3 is CAAGQGNTEAFF. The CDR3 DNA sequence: TGTGCCGCTGGACAGGGGAACACTGAAGCTTTCTTT.